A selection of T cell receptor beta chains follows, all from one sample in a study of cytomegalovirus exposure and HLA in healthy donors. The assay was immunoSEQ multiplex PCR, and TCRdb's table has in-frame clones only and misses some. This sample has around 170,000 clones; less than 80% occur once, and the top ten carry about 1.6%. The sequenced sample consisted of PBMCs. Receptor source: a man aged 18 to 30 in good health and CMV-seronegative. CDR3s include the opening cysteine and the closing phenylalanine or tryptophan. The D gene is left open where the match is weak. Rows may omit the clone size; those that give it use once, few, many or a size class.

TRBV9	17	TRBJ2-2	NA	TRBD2	CASSAAERGPDTGELFF	TGTGCCAGCAGCGCTGCCGAGCGGGGGCCAGACACCGGGGAGCTGTTTTTT
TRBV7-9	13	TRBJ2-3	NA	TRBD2	CASRRSGEDTQYF	TGTGCCAGCAGACGTAGCGGGGAGGATACGCAGTATTTT
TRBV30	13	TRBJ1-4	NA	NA	CAWRPRGEEKLFF	TGTGCCTGGAGACCCCGGGGGGAAGAAAAACTGTTTTTT
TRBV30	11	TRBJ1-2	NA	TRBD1	CAYAGGGGYTF	TGTGCCTACGCAGGGGGAGGAGGCTACACCTTC
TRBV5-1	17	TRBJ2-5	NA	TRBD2	CASSQGPMGLAEETQYF	TGCGCCAGCAGCCAGGGTCCCATGGGACTAGCGGAAGAGACCCAGTACTTC
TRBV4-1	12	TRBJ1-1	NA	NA	CASGTPNTEAFF	TGCGCCAGCGGGACACCCAACACTGAAGCTTTCTTT
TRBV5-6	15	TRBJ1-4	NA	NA	CASSLRGIVNEKLFF	TGTGCCAGCAGCTTGCGGGGTATCGTTAATGAAAAACTGTTTTTT
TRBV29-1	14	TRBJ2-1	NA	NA	CSVFHSRTHNEQFF	TGCAGCGTTTTTCACTCCCGAACTCACAATGAGCAGTTCTTC
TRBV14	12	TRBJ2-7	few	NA	CASSQVFYEQYF	TGTGCCAGCAGCCAAGTTTTTTACGAGCAGTACTTC
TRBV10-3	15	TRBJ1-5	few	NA	CAISAYRDTERPQHF	TGTGCCATCAGTGCGTACCGGGACACCGAAAGGCCCCAGCATTTT
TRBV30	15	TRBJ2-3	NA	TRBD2	CAWSRAGGGGDTQYF	TGTGCCTGGAGTCGAGCGGGGGGAGGGGGAGATACGCAGTATTTT
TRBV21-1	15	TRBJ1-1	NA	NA	CASSKGGKWNTEAFF	TGTGCCAGCAGCAAAGGAGGGAAATGGAACACTGAAGCTTTCTTT
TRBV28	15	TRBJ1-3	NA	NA	CASSFPGNQRNTIYF	TGTGCCAGCAGTTTCCCCGGGAATCAGAGAAACACCATATATTTT
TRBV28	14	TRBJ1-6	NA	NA	CASSRQEINSPLHF	TGTGCCAGCAGTCGACAGGAAATCAATTCACCCCTCCACTTT
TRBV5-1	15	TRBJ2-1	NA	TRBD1	CASSLDAGGHNEQFF	TGCGCCAGCAGCTTGGATGCAGGGGGCCACAATGAGCAGTTCTTC
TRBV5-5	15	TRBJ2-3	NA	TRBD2	CASRGGPVLADTQYF	TGTGCCAGCAGGGGAGGGCCGGTGCTCGCAGATACGCAGTATTTT
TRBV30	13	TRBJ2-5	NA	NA	CAWSPSGQETQYF	TGTGCCTGGAGCCCCTCCGGGCAAGAGACCCAGTACTTC
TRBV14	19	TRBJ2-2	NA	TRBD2	CASSHAGRIGTSRTGELFF	TGTGCCAGCAGCCACGCGGGACGGATCGGGACTAGCCGCACCGGGGAGCTGTTTTTT
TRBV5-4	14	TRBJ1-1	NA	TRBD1	CASGRTGQNTEAFF	TGTGCCAGCGGTAGGACAGGGCAAAACACTGAAGCTTTCTTT
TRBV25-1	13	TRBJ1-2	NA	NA	CASSDPPVGGYTF	TGTGCCAGCAGTGACCCGCCGGTCGGGGGCTACACCTTC
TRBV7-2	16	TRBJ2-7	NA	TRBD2	CASSPGPSGVLDEQYF	TGTGCCAGCAGCCCTGGCCCTAGCGGGGTCTTAGACGAGCAGTACTTC
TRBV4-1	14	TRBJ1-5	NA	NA	CASSQLSGVQPQHF	TGCGCCAGCAGCCAGTTGTCAGGGGTCCAGCCCCAGCATTTT
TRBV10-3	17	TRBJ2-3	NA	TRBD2	CAISGLPGGASTDTQYF	TGTGCCATCAGTGGCCTCCCCGGGGGGGCGAGCACAGATACGCAGTATTTT
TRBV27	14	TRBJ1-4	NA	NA	CASSLGNPGAKLFF	TGTGCCAGCAGTTTAGGGAACCCAGGGGCAAAACTGTTTTTT
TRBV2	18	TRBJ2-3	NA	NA	CATGKGGPRLSGTDTQYF	TGTGCCACTGGGAAGGGGGGGCCCCGGCTATCTGGCACAGATACGCAGTATTTT
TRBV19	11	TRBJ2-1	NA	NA	CASSIGNEQFF	TGTGCCAGTAGTATCGGCAATGAGCAGTTCTTC